This T cell receptor (beta chain) appears in the sequencing data of a study of OX40 agonist ivuxolimab in advanced cancers. Looking at the study overall: Ivuxolimab was an agonistic, fully human IgG2 monoclonal antibody directed against OX40 (CD134), a costimulatory receptor. Of the approximately 50 dose-escalation patients, hepatocellular carcinoma was present in 19, melanoma in around 15, renal cell carcinoma in 9 and head and neck cancer in 9. Partial responses occurred in three dose-escalation patients, of whom one had hepatocellular carcinoma and two had cutaneous melanoma. Intravenous ivuxolimab was administered to patients every 2 weeks at six dose levels: 0.01, 0.1, 0.3, 1.5, 3 and 10 mg/kg. Patients were allowed to have had prior anti-PD-1, anti-PD-L1 or anti-CTLA-4 therapy, and approximately 40% of the dose-escalation patients had previously received checkpoint inhibitors. The paper describes the monotherapy dose-escalation part (N = 52 patients) of the phase I trial of ivuxolimab. Peripheral TCRbeta sequencing aimed to test whether ivuxolimab altered TCR sequence diversity and caused clonal T-cell expansion. A male proportion of 82.7% and a mean age of approximately 60 years, ranging from 23 to 79, were recorded for the dose-escalation cohort.

V was cut back by 3 bases and J by 4 bases, leaving a gap of 15 bases between them. Reading from cysteine to phenylalanine, the CDR3 counts 15 amino acids. Only the CDR3 portion is preserved as DNA: 45 bases, with reading frame beginning at the first base. The germline V gene (reference sequence) yields SEHNR for CDR1 and FQNEAQ for CDR2. Results the study describes overall, beyond this receptor: Antigen specificity was not determined for the clonally expanded peripheral T cells. At doses from 0.1 to 3.0 mg/kg, clonal expansion was seen in both CD4+ and CD8+ blood T cells between baseline and week 6. Low levels of normalized T-cell clonal expansion were also seen in some patients who did not respond. Partial responders in the 0.1-3.0 mg/kg groups had among the lowest normalized peripheral clonal expansion, especially among CD8+ T cells. On average, CD8+ T cells showed more expanded clones than CD4+ T cells after ivuxolimab.

The trial excluded patients who had a history of autoimmune disease or were on systemic immunosuppression. Peripheral blood for TCR sequencing was collected from all dose cohorts at baseline, on cycle 4 day 1, and on cycle 7 day 1. The samples were taken from a phase I, first-in-human, multicenter, open-label dose-escalation trial of ivuxolimab. The trial enrolled adults with locally advanced or metastatic head and neck squamous cell, hepatocellular, melanoma or renal cell carcinoma. Before TCR sequencing, CD4+ T cells and CD8+ T cells from peripheral blood were sorted into separate populations. For sequencing of the TCRbeta CDR3 region, genomic DNA was extracted from the sorted cells. The immunoSEQ Assay was used for sequencing of TCRbeta CDR3 regions. TCRdb carries this immuneACCESS record with in-frame sequences only. Its versions omit some clonotypes, under half of them owing to an unresolved V gene in the studies checked, with the rest unexplained. The sample contains about 98,000 clones, about 88% of them found a single time. The ten largest clones capture about 0.8% of the sample.

Comments on this clone: The target of this receptor is not known. No per-base quality is available; no much larger clone lies one base away.

Sequencing was performed on CD4+ or CD8+ T cells sorted from blood, taken in a trial of the OX40 agonist ivuxolimab. This chain joins TRBV7-9 to TRBJ1-2, with no D gene named confidently. This clonotype originated in an adult with an advanced solid tumor such as melanoma, head and neck, liver or kidney cancer. The bases are TGTGCCAGCAGCTTCGGGCGGGAAACCCTCTATGGCTACACCTTC. It specifies CASSFGRETLYGYTF.